This T cell receptor beta chain originates from a study of metastatic and nonmetastatic thyroid tumors. The CDR3 spans 14 residues. Deletions cut 3 bases from V and 1 base from J, with 8 bases between. The germline V gene encodes CDR1 MDHEN and CDR2 SYDVKM. TCRdb re-called clones via MiXCR from the PCR reads. Of about 24,000 clones listed, 13% are singletons. All patients were treatment-naive before thyroid surgery. This clone was counted at least ten times. The same CDR3 arises from other DNA sequences in this sample as well. Source material: blood. This sequence was found in a female donor with papillary thyroid cancer or a benign thyroid nodule (not recorded which). Some clones in this sample may be carry-over from other donors' samples. The gene calls are TRBV28 and TRBJ2-3, with a possible D match to TRBD2 (6 bases). The CDR3 DNA is TGTGCCAGCAGTTTCTTAGCGGGCACAGATACGCAGTATTTT. Encoded protein: CASSFLAGTDTQYF.